The entry that follows covers one T cell receptor beta chain sequence. Its antigen is currently unknown. Sequencing used immunoSEQ multiplex PCR; TCRdb keeps in-frame clones, though not all of them. Here the sample spans over 65,000 clones, about 86% being singletons. Autoimmune disease history or systemic immunosuppression excluded patients. Collection of blood occurred at baseline, at cycle 4 day 1, and at cycle 7 day 1. This entry belongs to a study of OX40 agonist ivuxolimab in advanced cancers. General study points: By week 6 at 0.1 to 3.0 mg/kg, blood CD4+ and CD8+ T cells had expanded clonally. Partial responders at 0.1-3.0 mg/kg had among the lowest clonal expansion.

V lost 5 bases, J lost 1 base, and 7 bases stayed unmatched. CDR3 length: 15 residues. Germline values: CDR1 MNHEY, CDR2 SMNVEV (reference sequence). This TCR was sampled from an adult with an advanced solid tumor such as melanoma, head and neck, liver or kidney cancer. The chain uses TRBV27 and TRBJ1-1; 7 bases agree with TRBD1. Here the sequenced sample was CD4+ or CD8+ T cells sorted from blood, taken in a trial of the OX40 agonist ivuxolimab. The CDR3 region is CASSPGGGTNTEAFF. The CDR3 nucleotides are TGTGCCAGCAGTCCAGGGGGGGGGACGAACACTGAAGCTTTCTTT.